This T cell receptor beta chain was recorded in a study of patients and donors after allogeneic stem cell transplantation. The V end lost 6 bases, the J end lost 1 base, and 4 bases lay between the germline ends. The CDR3 contains 12 residues. TCRdb processed the RT-PCR reads anew with MiXCR; each CDR3 protein has one entry. Of about a million distinct CDR3 sequences detected, roughly 18% appear once; the ten largest clones hold around 6%. This clonotype was picked up many times. The V and J genes are TRBV12-3 or TRBV12-4 and TRBJ1-3; D is uncertain. Sequenced material: blood, either unsorted or a sorted T cell fraction (not recorded which). This sequence originates from a human donor who was either an allogeneic HSCT recipient or a stem cell or donor lymphocyte infusion donor (not recorded which). It is not recorded whose cells these are; they may come from a transplant donor. DNA for the CDR3: TGTGCCAGCAGCCTGTCTGGAAACACCATATATTTT. As protein: CASSLSGNTIYF.